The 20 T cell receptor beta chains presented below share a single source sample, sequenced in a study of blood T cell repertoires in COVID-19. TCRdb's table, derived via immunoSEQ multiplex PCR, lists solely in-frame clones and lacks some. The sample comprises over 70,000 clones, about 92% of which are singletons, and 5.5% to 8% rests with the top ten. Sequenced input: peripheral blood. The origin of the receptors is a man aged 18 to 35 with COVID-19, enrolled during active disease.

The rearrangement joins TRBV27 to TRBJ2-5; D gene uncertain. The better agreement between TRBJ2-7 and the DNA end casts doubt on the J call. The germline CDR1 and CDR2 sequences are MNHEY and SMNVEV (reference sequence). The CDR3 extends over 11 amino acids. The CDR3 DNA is TGTGCCAGCAACGAATACTACGAGCAGTACTTC. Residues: CASNEYYEQYF.

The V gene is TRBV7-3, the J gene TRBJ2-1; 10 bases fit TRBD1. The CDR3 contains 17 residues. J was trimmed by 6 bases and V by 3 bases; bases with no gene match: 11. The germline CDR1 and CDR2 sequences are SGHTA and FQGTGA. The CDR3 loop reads CASSLTGQGPFSNEQFF. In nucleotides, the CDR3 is TGTGCCAGCAGCTTGACGGGACAGGGGCCCTTCAGCAATGAGCAGTTCTTC.

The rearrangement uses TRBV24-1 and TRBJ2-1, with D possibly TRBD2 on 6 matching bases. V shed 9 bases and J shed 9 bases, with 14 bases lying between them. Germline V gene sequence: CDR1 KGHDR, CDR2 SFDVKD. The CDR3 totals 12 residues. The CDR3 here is CATGLFDAEQFF. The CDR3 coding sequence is TGTGCCACCGGACTATTCGACGCTGAGCAGTTCTTC.

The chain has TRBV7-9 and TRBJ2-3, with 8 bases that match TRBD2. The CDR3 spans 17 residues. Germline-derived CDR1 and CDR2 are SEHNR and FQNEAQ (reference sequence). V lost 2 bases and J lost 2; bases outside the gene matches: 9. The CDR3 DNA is TGTGCCAGCAGCTTATCGGCGGGGACTAGGGCCACAGATACGCAGTATTTT. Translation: CASSLSAGTRATDTQYF.

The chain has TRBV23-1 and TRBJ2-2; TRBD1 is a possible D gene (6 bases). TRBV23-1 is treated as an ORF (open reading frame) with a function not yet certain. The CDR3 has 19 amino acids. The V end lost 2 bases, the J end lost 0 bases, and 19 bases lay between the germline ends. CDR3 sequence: CASSQRGQGHPSNTGELFF. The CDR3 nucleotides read TGCGCCAGCAGTCAACGGGGCCAGGGACACCCCTCGAACACCGGGGAGCTGTTTTTT.

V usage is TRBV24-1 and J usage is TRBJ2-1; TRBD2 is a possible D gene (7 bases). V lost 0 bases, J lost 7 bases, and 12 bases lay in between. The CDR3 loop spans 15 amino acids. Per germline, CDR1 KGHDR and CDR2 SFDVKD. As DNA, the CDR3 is TGTGCCACCAGTGATTTGAGGGGGGGTTTAAATGAGCAGTTCTTC. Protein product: CATSDLRGGLNEQFF.

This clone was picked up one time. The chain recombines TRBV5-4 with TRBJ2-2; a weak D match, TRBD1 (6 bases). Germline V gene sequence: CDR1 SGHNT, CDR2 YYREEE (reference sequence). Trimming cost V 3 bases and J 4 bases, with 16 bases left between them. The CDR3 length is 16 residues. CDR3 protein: CASSSNREISTGELFF. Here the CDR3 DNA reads TGTGCCAGCAGCTCGAACAGGGAAATTTCCACCGGGGAGCTGTTTTTT. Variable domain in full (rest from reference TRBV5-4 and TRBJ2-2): ETGVTQSPTHLIKTRGQQVTLRCSSQSGHNTVSWYQQALGQGPQFIFQYYREEENGRGNFPPRFSGLQFPNYSSELNVNALELDDSALYLCASSSNREISTGELFFGEGSRLTVL.

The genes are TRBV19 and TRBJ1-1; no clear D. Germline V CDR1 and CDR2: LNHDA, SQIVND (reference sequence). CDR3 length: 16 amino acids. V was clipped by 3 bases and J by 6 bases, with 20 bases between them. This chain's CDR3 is CASSIQNGGTRAEAFF. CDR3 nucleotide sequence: TGTGCCAGTAGTATTCAGAATGGAGGTACTCGGGCTGAAGCTTTCTTT.

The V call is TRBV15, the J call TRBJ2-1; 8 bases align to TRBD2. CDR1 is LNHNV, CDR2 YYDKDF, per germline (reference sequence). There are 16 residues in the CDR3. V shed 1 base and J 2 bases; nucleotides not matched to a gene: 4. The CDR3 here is CATSRATSATYNEQFF. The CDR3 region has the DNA TGTGCCACCAGCAGAGCGACTAGCGCCACCTACAATGAGCAGTTCTTC. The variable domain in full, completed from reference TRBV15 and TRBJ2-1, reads DAMVIQNPRYQVTQFGKPVTLSCSQTLNHNVMYWYQQKSSQAPKLLFHYYDKDFNNEADTPDNFQSRRPNTSFCFLDIRSPGLGDTAMYLCATSRATSATYNEQFFGPGTRLTVL.

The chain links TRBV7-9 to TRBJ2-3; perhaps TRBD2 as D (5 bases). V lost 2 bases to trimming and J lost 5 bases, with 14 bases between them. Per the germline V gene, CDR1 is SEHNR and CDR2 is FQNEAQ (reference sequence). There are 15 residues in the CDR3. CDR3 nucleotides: TGTGCCAGCAGCTTACGAGGGAGTACGGTAGATACGCAGTATTTT. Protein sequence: CASSLRGSTVDTQYF.

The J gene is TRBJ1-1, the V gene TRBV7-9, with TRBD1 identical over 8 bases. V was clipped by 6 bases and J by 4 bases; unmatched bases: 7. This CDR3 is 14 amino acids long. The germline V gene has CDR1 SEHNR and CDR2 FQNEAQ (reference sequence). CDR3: CASSHDRGITEAFF. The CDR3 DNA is TGTGCCAGCAGTCACGACAGGGGTATCACTGAAGCTTTCTTT.

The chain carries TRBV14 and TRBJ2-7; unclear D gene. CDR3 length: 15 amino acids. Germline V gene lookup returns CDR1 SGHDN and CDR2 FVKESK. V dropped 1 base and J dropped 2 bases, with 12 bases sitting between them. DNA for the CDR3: TGTGCCAGCAGCCAAGTAGTAGTACCGACCTACGAGCAGTACTTC. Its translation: CASSQVVVPTYEQYF.

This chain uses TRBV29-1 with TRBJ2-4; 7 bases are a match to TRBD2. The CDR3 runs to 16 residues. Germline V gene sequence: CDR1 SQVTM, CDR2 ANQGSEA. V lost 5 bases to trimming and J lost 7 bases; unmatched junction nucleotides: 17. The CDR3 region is CSVTKVFGLVGNIQYF. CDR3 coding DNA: TGCAGCGTTACCAAAGTATTTGGACTAGTCGGGAACATTCAGTACTTC.

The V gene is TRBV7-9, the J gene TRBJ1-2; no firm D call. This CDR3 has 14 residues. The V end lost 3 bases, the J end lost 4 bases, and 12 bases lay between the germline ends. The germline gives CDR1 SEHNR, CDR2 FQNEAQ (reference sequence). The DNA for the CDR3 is TGTGCCAGCAGCTTCGGAGGGAACTTCTATGGCTACACCTTC. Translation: CASSFGGNFYGYTF.

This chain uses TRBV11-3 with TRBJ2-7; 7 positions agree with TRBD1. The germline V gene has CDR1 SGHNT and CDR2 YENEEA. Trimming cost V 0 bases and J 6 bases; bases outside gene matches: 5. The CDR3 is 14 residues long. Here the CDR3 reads CASSLEHHRGEQYF. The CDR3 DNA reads TGTGCCAGCAGCTTAGAGCACCACAGGGGCGAGCAGTACTTC.

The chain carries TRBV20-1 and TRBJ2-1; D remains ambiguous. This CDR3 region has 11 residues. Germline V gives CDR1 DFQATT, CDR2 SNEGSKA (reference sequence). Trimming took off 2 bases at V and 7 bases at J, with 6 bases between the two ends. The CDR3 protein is CSARFLNEQFF. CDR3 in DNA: TGCAGTGCTAGATTCCTGAATGAGCAGTTCTTC.

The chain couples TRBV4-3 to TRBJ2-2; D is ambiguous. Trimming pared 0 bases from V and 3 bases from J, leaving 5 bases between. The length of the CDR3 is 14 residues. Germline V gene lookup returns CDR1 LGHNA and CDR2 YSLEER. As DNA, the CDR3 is TGCGCCAGCAGCCAAGATCGGGACACCGGGGAGCTGTTTTTT. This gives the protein CASSQDRDTGELFF.

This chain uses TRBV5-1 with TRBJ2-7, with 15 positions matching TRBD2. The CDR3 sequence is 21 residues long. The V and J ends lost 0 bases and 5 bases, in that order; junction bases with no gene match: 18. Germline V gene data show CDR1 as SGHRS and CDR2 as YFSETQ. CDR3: CASSLEPVNPGLAGGRDEQYF. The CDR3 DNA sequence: TGCGCCAGCAGCTTGGAGCCCGTCAATCCGGGACTAGCGGGAGGTCGGGACGAGCAGTACTTC.

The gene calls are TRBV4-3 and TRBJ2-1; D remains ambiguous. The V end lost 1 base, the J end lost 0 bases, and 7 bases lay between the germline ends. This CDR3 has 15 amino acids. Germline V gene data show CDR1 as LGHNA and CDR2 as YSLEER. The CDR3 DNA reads TGCGCCAGCAGCCAAGGACAAGGCTCCTACAATGAGCAGTTCTTC. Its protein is CASSQGQGSYNEQFF.

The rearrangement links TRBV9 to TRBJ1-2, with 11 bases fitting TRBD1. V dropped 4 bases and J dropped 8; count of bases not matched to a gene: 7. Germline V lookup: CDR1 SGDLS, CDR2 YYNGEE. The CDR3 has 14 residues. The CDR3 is CASSLGTGGGGYTF. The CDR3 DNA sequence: TGTGCCAGCAGCCTGGGGACAGGGGGAGGCGGCTACACCTTC. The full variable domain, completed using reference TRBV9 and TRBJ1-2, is DSGVTQTPKHLITATGQRVTLRCSPRSGDLSVYWYQQSLDQGLQFLIQYYNGEERAKGNILERFSAQQFPDLHSELNLSSLELGDSALYFCASSLGTGGGGYTFGSGTRLTVV.